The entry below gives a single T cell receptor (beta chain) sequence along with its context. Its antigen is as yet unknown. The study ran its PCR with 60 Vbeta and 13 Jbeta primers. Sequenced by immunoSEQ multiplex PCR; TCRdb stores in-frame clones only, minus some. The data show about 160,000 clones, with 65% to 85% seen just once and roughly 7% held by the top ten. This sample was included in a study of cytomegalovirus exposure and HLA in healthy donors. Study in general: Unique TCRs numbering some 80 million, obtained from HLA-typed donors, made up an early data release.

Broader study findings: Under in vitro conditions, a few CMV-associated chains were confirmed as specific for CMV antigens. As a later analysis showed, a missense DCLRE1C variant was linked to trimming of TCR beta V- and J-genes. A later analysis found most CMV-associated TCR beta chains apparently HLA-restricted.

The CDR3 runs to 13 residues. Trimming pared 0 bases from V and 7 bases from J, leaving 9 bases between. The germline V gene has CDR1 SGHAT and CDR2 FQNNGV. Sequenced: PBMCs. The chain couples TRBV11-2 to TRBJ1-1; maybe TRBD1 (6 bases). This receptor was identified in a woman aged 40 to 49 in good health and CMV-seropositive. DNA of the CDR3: TGTGCCAGCAGCTTAGATCCAGGGGATGAAGCTTTCTTT. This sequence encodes CASSLDPGDEAFF.